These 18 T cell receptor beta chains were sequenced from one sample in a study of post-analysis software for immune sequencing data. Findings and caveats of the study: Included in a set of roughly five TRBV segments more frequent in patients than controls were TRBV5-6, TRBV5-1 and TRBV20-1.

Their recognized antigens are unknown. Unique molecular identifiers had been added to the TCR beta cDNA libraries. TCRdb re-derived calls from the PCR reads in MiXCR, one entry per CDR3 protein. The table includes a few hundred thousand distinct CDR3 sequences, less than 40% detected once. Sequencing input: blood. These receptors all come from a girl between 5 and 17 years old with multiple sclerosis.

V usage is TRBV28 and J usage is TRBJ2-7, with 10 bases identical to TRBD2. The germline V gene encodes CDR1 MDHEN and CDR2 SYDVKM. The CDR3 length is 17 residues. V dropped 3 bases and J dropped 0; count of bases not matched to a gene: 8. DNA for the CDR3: TGTGCCAGCAGTTTTCTAGCGGGGGTAACGGGCTCCTACGAGCAGTACTTC. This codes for CASSFLAGVTGSYEQYF.

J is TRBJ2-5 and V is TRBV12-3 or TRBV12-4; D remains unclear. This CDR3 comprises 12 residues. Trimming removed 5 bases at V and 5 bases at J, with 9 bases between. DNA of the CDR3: TGTGCCAGCAGTGTCACCGAGGAGACCCAGTACTTC. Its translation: CASSVTEETQYF.

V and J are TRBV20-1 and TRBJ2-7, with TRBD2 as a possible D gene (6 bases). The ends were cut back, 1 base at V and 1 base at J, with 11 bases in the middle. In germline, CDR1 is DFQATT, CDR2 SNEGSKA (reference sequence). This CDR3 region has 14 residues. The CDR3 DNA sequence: TGCAGTGCTAGAGGGACTATCAGTTCCTACGAGCAGTACTTC. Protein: CSARGTISSYEQYF.

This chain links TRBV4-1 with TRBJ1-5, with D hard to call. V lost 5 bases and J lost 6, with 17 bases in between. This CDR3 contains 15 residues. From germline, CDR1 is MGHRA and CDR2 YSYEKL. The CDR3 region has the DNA TGCGCCAGCAGCTTTTCCCCGGGCCGGGGTCAGCCCCAGCATTTT. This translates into CASSFSPGRGQPQHF.

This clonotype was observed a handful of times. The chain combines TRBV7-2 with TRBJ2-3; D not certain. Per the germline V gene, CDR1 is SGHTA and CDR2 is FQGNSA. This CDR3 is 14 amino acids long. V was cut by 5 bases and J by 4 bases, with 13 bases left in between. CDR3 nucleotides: TGTGCCAGCAGCACCGGAAGGTCCCCAGATACGCAGTATTTT. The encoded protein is CASSTGRSPDTQYF.

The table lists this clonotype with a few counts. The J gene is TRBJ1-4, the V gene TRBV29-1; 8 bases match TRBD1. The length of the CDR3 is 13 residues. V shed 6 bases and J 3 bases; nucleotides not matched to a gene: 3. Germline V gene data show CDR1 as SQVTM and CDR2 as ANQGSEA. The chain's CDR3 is CSVWDRPNEKLFF. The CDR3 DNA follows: TGCAGCGTCTGGGACAGGCCTAATGAAAAACTGTTTTTT.

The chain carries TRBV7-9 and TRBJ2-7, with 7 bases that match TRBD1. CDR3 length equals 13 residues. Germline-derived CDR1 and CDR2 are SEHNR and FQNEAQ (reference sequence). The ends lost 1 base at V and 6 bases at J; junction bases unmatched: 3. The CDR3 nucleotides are TGTGCCAGCAGCTTAGACAGGGGCGGCGAGCAGTACTTC. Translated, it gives CASSLDRGGEQYF.

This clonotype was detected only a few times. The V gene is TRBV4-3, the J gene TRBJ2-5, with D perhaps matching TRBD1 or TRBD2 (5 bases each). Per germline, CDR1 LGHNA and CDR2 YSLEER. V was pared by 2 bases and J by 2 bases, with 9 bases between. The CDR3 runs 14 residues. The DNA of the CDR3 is TGCGCCAGCAGCCAACTAGCAGGGCAAGAGACCCAGTACTTC. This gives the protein CASSQLAGQETQYF.

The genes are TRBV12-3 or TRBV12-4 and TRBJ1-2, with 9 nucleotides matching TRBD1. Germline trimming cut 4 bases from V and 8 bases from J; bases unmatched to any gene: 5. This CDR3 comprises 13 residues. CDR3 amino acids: CASSSGTGSGYTF. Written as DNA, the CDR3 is TGTGCCAGCAGTTCCGGGACAGGGAGCGGCTACACCTTC.

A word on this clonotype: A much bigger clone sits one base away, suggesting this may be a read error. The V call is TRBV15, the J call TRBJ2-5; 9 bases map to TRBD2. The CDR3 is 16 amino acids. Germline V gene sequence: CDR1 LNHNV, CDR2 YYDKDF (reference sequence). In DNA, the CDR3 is TGTGCCGCCAGCAGAGATCAAGCGGGGGGAGGAGAGACCCAGTACTTC. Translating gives CAASRDQAGGGETQYF.

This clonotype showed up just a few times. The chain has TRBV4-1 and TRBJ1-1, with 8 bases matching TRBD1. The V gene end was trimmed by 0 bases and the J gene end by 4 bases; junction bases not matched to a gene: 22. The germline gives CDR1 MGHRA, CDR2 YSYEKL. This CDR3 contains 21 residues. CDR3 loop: CASSQERFFNRGVSQRTEAFF. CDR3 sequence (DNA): TGCGCCAGCAGCCAAGAACGCTTCTTTAACAGGGGGGTCAGTCAGCGCACTGAAGCTTTCTTT.

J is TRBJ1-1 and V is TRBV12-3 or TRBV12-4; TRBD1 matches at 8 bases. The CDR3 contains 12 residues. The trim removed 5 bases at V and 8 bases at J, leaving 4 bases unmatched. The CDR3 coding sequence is TGTGCCAGCAGTGTAGGGGACAGGGAAGCTTTCTTT. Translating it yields CASSVGDREAFF.

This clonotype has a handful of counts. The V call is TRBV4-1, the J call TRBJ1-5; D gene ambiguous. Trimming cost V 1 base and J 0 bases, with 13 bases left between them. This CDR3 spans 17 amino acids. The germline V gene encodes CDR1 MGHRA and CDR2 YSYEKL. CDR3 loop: CASSQGTVGYSNQPQHF. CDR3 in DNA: TGCGCCAGCAGCCAAGGCACGGTAGGATATAGCAATCAGCCCCAGCATTTT.

CDR3 DNA: TGCGCCAGCAGCTTTGGGGCGTTACTAGGGAGCCAAGAGACCCAGTACTTC. Protein: CASSFGALLGSQETQYF. J is TRBJ2-5 and V is TRBV5-1; D may be TRBD1 or TRBD2 (5 bases each). The CDR3 length is 17 residues. The germline V gene has CDR1 SGHRS and CDR2 YFSETQ. V lost 2 bases and J lost 1, with 18 bases in between.

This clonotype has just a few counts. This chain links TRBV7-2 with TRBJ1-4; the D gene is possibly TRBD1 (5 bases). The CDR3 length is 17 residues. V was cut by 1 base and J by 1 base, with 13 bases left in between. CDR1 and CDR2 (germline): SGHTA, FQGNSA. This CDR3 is CASSLERRGLTNEKLFF. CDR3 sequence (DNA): TGTGCCAGCAGCTTAGAAAGAAGGGGACTAACTAATGAAAAACTGTTTTTT.

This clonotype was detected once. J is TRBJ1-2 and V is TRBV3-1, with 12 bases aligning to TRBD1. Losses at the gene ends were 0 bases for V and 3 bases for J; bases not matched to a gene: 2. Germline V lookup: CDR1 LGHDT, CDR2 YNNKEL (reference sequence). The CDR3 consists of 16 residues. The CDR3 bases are TGTGCCAGCAGCCAAGAGGGACAGGGGGCAGACTATGGCTACACCTTC. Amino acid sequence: CASSQEGQGADYGYTF.

CDR3 DNA sequence: TGCAGCGTTACCGGAGGGGGAGCGTACGAGCAGTACTTC. It encodes CSVTGGGAYEQYF. V usage is TRBV29-1 and J usage is TRBJ2-7; D tentatively fits TRBD1 or TRBD2 (6 bases each). The CDR3 totals 13 residues. CDR1 and CDR2 (germline): SQVTM, ANQGSEA. V was trimmed by 5 bases and J by 4 bases, leaving 15 bases between them.

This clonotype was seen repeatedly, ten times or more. This CDR3 is CSVDKVEQFF. CDR3 coding DNA: TGCAGCGTTGATAAGGTTGAGCAGTTCTTC. The chain employs TRBV29-1 and TRBJ2-1; D gene unclear. V was cut by 3 bases and J by 9 bases, with 6 bases left in between. CDR3 size: 10 residues. Looked up from germline, CDR1 is SQVTM and CDR2 is ANQGSEA.